This TCR beta chain was recovered during a study of blood T cell repertoires in COVID-19. V lost 4 bases and J lost 3; bases outside the gene matches: 6. The germline V gene encodes CDR1 SGHRS and CDR2 YFSETQ. The CDR3 consists of 16 residues. Only in-frame clones appear in the TCRdb table, and some are missing; sequencing was by immunoSEQ multiplex PCR. The sample comprises fewer than 250,000 clones, over 75% of which are singletons, and approximately 9% rests with the top ten. Material for sequencing was PBMCs or T cells enriched from blood (not recorded which). The source of this sequence is a woman aged 50 to 65 with acute COVID-19. This chain connects TRBV5-1 to TRBJ2-5; 13 bases fit TRBD2. In DNA form, the CDR3 reads TGCGCCAGCAGCCCCAGACTAGCGGGGGGTAAAGAGACCCAGTACTTC. Protein: CASSPRLAGGKETQYF.